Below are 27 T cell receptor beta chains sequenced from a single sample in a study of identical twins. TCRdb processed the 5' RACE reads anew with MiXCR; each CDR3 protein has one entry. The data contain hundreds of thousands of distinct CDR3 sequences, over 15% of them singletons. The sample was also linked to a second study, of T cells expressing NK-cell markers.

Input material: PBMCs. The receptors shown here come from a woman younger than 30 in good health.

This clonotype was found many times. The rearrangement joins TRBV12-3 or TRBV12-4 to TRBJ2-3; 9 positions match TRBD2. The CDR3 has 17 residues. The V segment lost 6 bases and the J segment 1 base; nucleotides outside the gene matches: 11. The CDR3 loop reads CASRTTSRTSGTDTQYF. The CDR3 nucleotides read TGTGCCAGCAGGACCACTAGCCGGACTAGCGGCACAGATACGCAGTATTTT.

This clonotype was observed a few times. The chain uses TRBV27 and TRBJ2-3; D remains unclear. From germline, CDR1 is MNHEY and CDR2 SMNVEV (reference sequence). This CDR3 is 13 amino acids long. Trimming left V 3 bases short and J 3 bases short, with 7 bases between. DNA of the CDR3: TGTGCCAGCAGTTTTACAGAGACAGATACGCAGTATTTT. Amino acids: CASSFTETDTQYF.

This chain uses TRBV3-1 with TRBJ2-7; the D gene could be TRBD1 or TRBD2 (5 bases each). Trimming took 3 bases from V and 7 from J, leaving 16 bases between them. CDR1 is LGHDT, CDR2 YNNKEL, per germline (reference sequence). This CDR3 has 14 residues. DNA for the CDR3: TGTGCCAGCAGCCATGGGGCAGGGACGGGGGAGCAGTACTTC. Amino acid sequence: CASSHGAGTGEQYF.

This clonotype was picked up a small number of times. The CDR3 loop is CATSRVGWSDTQYF. CDR3 nucleotide sequence: TGTGCCACCAGCAGAGTAGGGTGGTCAGATACGCAGTATTTT. The V gene is TRBV15, the J gene TRBJ2-3; unclear D gene. Per the germline V gene, CDR1 is LNHNV and CDR2 is YYDKDF (reference sequence). This CDR3 contains 14 residues. V dropped 1 base and J dropped 4 bases, with 9 bases sitting between them.

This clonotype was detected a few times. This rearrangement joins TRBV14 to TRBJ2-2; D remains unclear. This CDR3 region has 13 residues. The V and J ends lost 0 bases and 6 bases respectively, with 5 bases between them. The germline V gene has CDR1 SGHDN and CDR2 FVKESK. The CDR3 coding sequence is TGTGCCAGCAGCCAAGACAGCTCCGGGGAGCTGTTTTTT. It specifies CASSQDSSGELFF.

CDR3 DNA: TGCAGCGCGGGGACAGGTGATGAGCAGTTCTTC. This gives the protein CSAGTGDEQFF. The chain uses TRBV29-1 and TRBJ2-1; TRBD1 matches at 8 bases. With V trimmed by 7 bases and J by 8 bases, 4 bases remained unmatched. In germline, CDR1 is SQVTM, CDR2 ANQGSEA. This CDR3 is 11 amino acids long.

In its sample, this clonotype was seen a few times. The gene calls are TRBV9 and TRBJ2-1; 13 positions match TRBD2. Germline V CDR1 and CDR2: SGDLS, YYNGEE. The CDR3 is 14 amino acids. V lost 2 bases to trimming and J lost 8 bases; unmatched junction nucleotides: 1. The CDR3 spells CASSVTSGGYEQFF. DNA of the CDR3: TGTGCCAGCAGCGTGACTAGCGGGGGGTATGAGCAGTTCTTC.

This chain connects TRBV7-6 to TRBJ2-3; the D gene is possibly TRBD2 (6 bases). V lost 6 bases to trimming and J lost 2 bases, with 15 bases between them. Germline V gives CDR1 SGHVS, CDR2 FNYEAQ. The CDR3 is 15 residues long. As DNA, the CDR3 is TGTGCCAGCAGTCTAACGGGACTCTACACAGATACGCAGTATTTT. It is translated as CASSLTGLYTDTQYF.

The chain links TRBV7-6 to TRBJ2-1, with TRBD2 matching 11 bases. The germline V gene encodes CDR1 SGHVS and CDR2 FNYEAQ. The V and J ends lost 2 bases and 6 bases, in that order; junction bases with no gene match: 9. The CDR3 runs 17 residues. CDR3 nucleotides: TGTGCCAGCAGCTTAACGACCTTGGGACTAGCGGCCAATGAGCAGTTCTTC. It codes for CASSLTTLGLAANEQFF.

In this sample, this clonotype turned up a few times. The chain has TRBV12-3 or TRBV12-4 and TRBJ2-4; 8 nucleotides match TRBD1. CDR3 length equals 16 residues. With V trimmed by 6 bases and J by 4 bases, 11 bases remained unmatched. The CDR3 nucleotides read TGTGCCAGCAGCTCAAATCGGGACAGGTCTAAAAACATTCAGTACTTC. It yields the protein CASSSNRDRSKNIQYF.

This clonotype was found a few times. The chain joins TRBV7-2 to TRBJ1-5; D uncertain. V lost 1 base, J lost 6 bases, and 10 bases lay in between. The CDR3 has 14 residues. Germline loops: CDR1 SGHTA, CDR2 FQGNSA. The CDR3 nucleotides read TGTGCCAGCAGCTTAGTAGGACCGCTTCAGCCCCAGCATTTT. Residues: CASSLVGPLQPQHF.

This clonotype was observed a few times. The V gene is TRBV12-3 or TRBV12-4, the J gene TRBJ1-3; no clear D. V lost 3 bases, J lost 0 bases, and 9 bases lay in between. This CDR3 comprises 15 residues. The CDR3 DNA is TGTGCCAGCAGTTTTCAGGCAAGCTCTGGAAACACCATATATTTT. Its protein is CASSFQASSGNTIYF.

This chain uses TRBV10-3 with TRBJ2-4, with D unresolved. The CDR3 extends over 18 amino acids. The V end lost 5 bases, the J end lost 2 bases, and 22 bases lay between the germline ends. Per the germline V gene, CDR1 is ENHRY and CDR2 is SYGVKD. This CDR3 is CAISPYYGQVETKNIQYF. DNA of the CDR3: TGTGCCATCAGTCCCTATTACGGGCAGGTAGAGACCAAAAACATTCAGTACTTC.

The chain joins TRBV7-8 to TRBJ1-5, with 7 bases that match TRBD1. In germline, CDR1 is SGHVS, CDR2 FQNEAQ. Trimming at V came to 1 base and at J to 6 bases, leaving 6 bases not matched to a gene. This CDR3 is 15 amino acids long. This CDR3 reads CASSLEGARGQPQHF. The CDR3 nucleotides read TGTGCCAGCAGCTTAGAGGGGGCGAGGGGTCAGCCCCAGCATTTT.

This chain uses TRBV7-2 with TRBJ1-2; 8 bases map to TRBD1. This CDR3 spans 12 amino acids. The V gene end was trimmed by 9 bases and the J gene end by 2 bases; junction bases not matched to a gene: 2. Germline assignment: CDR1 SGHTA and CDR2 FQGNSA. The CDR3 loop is CARGDRNYGYTF. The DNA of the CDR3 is TGTGCCAGGGGGGACAGGAACTATGGCTACACCTTC. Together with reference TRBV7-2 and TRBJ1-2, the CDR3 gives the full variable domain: GAGVSQSPSNKVTEKGKDVELRCDPISGHTALYWYRQSLGQGLEFLIYFQGNSAPDKSGLPSDRFSAERTGGSVSTLTIQRTQQEDSAVYLCARGDRNYGYTFGSGTRLTVV.

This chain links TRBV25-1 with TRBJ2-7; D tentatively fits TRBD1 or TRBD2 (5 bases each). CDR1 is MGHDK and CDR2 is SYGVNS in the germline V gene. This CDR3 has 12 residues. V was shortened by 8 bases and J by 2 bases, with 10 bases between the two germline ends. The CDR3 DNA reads TGTGCCAGCCGGGACCTAGCCTACGAGCAGTACTTC. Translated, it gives CASRDLAYEQYF.

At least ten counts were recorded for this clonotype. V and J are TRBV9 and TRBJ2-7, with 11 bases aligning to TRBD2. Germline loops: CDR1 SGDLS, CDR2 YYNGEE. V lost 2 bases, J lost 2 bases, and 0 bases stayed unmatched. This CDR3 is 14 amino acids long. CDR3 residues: CASSVSGRAYEQYF. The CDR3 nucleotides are TGTGCCAGCAGCGTTAGCGGGAGGGCCTACGAGCAGTACTTC.

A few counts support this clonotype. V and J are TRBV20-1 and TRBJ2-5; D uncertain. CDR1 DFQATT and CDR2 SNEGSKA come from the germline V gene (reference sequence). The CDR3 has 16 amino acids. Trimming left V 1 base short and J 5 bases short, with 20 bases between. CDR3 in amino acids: CSARGRRQMGPETQYF. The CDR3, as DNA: TGCAGTGCTAGAGGCCGACGGCAGATGGGTCCGGAGACCCAGTACTTC.

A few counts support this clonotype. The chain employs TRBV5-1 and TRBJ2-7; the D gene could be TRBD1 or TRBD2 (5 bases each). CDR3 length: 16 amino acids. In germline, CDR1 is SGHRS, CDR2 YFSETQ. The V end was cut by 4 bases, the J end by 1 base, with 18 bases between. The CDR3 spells CASSPEGLRVSYEQYF. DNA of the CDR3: TGCGCCAGCAGCCCCGAGGGGTTGAGGGTGTCCTACGAGCAGTACTTC.

In DNA, the CDR3 is TGCAGCGGGAAAGGACTGACAGATACGCAGTATTTT. Translating it yields CSGKGLTDTQYF. This chain uses TRBV20-1 with TRBJ2-3; D perhaps matches TRBD2 (5 bases). The CDR3 contains 12 residues. CDR1 and CDR2 (germline): DFQATT, SNEGSKA (reference sequence).

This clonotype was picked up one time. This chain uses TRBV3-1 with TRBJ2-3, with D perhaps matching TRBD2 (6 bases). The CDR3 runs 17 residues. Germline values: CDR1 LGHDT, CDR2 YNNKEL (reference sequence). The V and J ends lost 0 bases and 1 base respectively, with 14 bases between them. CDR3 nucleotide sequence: TGTGCCAGCAGCCAAGATGGTCCGGGAGCGGGCACAGATACGCAGTATTTT. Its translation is CASSQDGPGAGTDTQYF.

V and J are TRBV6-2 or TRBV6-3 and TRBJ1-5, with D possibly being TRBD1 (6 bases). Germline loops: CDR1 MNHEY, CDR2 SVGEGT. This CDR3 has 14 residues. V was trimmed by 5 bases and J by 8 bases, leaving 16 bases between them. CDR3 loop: CASSPTGFWEPQHF. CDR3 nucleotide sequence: TGTGCCAGCAGTCCTACAGGGTTCTGGGAGCCCCAGCATTTT.

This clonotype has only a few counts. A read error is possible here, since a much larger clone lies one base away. In DNA, the CDR3 is TGTGCCATCAGCCCGACAGACACAGATACGCAGTATTTT. Protein product: CAISPTDTDTQYF. The rearrangement links TRBV10-3 to TRBJ2-3; D may be TRBD1 (5 bases). V lost 6 bases to trimming and J lost 2 bases, with 9 bases between them. Germline values: CDR1 ENHRY, CDR2 SYGVKD. The CDR3 extends over 13 amino acids.

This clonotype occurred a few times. The CDR3 here is CASSTIDKKLFF. CDR3 coding DNA: TGTGCCAGCAGTACAATAGACAAAAAACTGTTTTTT. The V and J genes are TRBV6-5 and TRBJ1-4, with no clear D. This CDR3 has 12 amino acids. The ends were cut back, 5 bases at V and 9 bases at J, with 10 bases in the middle. Germline V gives CDR1 MNHEY, CDR2 SVGAGI.

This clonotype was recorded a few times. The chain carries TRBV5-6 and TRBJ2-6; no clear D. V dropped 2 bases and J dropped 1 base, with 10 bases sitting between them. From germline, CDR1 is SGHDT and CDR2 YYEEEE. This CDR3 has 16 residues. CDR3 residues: CASSFDGLSGANVLTF. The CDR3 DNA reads TGTGCCAGCAGCTTTGACGGGCTATCTGGGGCCAACGTCCTGACTTTC.

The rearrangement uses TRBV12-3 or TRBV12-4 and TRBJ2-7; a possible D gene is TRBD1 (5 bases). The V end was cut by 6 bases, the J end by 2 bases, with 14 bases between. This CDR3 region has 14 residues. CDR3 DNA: TGTGCCAGCAGCCATTCCGACAGCACCTACGAGCAGTACTTC. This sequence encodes CASSHSDSTYEQYF.

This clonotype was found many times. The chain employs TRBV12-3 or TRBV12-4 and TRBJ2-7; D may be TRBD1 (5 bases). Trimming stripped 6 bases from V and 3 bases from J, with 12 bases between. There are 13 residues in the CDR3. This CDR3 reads CASSSGQGYEQYF. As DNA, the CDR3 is TGTGCCAGCAGCTCTGGGCAGGGCTACGAGCAGTACTTC.